This T cell receptor (beta chain) derives from a study of post-analysis software for immune sequencing data. The overall study: Patients with relapsing-remitting, secondary progressive and progressive-relapsing multiple sclerosis courses were all represented. Broader study findings: Elevated frequency relative to controls characterized roughly five TRBV segments in patients, TRBV5-6, TRBV5-1 and TRBV20-1 among them. The F measure placed samples prepared in the same batch into strongly shared clusters. Significantly lower normalized Chao1 diversity was found in patients with multiple sclerosis relative to controls.

A single count supports this clonotype. Its matching antigen is unknown. V lost 4 bases and J 4 bases, leaving 14 bases between the germline ends. Germline assignment: CDR1 SGHTA and CDR2 FQGNSA. The length of the CDR3 is 15 residues. Built from TCR beta cDNA, the libraries had unique molecular identifiers in them. Each sample of about 0.9 to 11 million input T cells yielded approximately 500,000 cDNA molecules, so each molecule approximated one T cell. TCRdb fed the PCR reads into MiXCR, producing one record per CDR3 protein. The sample includes roughly 400,000 distinct CDR3 sequences, 35% to 45% of them seen just once.

The chain couples TRBV7-2 to TRBJ2-1; tentatively, D is TRBD1 (5 bases). Sequenced material: blood. The receptor was derived from a girl aged 2-9 years with multiple sclerosis. CDR3 residues: CASSSLGLYYNEQFF. CDR3 nucleotides: TGTGCCAGCAGCTCCTTGGGGCTTTATTACAATGAGCAGTTCTTC. Full variable domain (outside the CDR3, taken from reference TRBV7-2 and TRBJ2-1): GAGVSQSPSNKVTEKGKDVELRCDPISGHTALYWYRQSLGQGLEFLIYFQGNSAPDKSGLPSDRFSAERTGGSVSTLTIQRTQQEDSAVYLCASSSLGLYYNEQFFGPGTRLTVL.